One TCR beta chain is described in this entry. The junction departs from germline at one end; a sequencing error may be responsible. This entry comes from a study of early T cells in non-severe SARS-CoV-2 infection. Study in general: Chains from this unsorted whole-blood bulk RNA could not be paired.

TCRdb called the 5' RACE reads again in MiXCR, with one record for every CDR3 protein. The sample yields 65,000 to 75,000 distinct CDR3 sequences, around 13% seen once. The length of the CDR3 is 12 residues. Germline V lookup: CDR1 SQVTM, CDR2 ANQGSEA. Material: whole blood. The chain recombines TRBV29-1 with TRBJ1-1; 10 bases line up with TRBD1. This sequence was found in an adult who was a healthcare worker with PCR-confirmed SARS-CoV-2 infection or an uninfected control (not recorded which). CDR3 sequence: CSGGQGNTVAFF. CDR3 sequence (DNA): TGCAGCGGGGGACAGGGGAACACTGTAGCTTTCTTT. Using reference TRBV29-1 and TRBJ1-1 for the parts outside the CDR3, the full variable domain is SAVISQKPSRDICQRGTSLTIQCQVDSQVTMMFWYRQQPGQSLTLIATANQGSEATYESGFVIDKFPISRPNLTFSTLTVSNMSPEDSSIYLCSGGQGNTVAFFGQGTRLTVV.